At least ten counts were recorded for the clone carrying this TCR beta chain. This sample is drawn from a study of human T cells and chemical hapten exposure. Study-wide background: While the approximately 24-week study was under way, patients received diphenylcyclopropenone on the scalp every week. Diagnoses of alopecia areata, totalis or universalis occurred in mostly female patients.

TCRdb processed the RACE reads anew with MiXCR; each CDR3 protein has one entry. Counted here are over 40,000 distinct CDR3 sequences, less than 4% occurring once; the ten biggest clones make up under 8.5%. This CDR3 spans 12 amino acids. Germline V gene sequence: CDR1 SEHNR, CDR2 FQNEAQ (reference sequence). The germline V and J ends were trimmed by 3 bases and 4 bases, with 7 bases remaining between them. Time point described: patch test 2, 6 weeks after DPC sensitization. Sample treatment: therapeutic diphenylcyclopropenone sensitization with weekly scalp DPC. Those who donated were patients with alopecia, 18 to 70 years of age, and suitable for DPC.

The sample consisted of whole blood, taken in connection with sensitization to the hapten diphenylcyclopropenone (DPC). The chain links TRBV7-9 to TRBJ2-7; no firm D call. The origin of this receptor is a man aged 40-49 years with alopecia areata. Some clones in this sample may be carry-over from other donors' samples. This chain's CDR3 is CASSFDRYEQYF. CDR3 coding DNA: TGTGCCAGCAGCTTCGACCGATACGAGCAGTACTTC.